This T cell receptor beta chain was documented in a study of blood T cell repertoires in COVID-19. Study-wide background: Specimens from acute and convalescent COVID-19 originated in the United States, Italy and Spain.

The ends were cut back, 5 bases at V and 0 bases at J, with 13 bases in the middle. The CDR3 loop spans 15 amino acids. The germline gives CDR1 GTSNPN, CDR2 SVGIG (reference sequence). This clone is a singleton in its sample. Original processing notes: Quantification of nucleated cells was approximated via reference gene primer amplification. Here immunoSEQ multiplex PCR was the method, and the copy in TCRdb shows in-frame clones only, minus some. The V and J calls and clone size come from that table; D and trimming were worked out from the DNA. The table includes about 61,000 clones, approximately 87% detected once.

The gene calls are TRBV30 and TRBJ1-4; D not certain. Sequenced material: peripheral blood. The TCR was taken from a human donor in a cohort sampled during active COVID-19. For the CDR3, the DNA is TGTGCCTGGGTTCCACGGTGGTCAACTAATGAAAAACTGTTTTTT. Translated, it gives CAWVPRWSTNEKLFF.